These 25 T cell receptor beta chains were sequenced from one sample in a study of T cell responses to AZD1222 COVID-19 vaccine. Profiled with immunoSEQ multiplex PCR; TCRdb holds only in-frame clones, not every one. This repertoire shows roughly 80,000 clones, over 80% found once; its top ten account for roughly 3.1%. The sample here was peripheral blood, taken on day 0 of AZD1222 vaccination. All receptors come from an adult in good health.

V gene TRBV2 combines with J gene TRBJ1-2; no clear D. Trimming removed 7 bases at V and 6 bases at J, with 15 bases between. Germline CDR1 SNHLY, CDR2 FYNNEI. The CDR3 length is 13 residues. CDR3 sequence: CASMGLSLHGYTF. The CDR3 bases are TGTGCCAGCATGGGCCTGTCACTTCATGGCTACACCTTC.

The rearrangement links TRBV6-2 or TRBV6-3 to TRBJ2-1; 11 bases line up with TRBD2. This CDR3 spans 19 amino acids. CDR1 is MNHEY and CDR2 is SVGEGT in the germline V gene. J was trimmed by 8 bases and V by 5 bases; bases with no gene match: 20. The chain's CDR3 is CASSNPPTTVAGGYDEQFF. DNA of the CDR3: TGTGCCAGCAGTAACCCCCCCACGACGGTAGCGGGAGGGTACGATGAGCAGTTCTTC.

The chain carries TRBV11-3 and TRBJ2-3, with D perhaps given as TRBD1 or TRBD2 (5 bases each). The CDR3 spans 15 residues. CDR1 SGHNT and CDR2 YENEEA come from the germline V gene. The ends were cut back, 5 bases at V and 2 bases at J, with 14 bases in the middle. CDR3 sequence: CASSQTGLITDTQYF. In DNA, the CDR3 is TGTGCCAGCAGCCAAACAGGACTGATCACAGATACGCAGTATTTT.

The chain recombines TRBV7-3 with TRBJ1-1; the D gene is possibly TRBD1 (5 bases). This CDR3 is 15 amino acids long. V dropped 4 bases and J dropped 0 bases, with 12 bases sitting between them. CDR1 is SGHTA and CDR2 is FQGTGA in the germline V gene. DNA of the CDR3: TGTGCCAGCAGCTCCCACGGAGGGGTGAACACTGAAGCTTTCTTT. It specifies CASSSHGGVNTEAFF.

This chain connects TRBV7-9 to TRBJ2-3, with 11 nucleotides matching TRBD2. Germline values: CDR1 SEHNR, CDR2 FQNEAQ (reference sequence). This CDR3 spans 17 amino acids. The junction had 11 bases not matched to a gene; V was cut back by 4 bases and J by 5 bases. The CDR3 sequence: CASSSTSGSTSRDTQYF. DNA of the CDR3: TGTGCCAGCAGCTCCACTAGCGGGAGTACGTCAAGAGATACGCAGTATTTT.

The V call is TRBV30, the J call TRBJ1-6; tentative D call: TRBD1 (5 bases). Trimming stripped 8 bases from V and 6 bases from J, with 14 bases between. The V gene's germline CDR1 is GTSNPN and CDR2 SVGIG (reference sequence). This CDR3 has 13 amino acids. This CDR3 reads CATERDFNSPLHF. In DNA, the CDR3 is TGTGCCACCGAGAGGGACTTTAATTCACCCCTCCACTTT.

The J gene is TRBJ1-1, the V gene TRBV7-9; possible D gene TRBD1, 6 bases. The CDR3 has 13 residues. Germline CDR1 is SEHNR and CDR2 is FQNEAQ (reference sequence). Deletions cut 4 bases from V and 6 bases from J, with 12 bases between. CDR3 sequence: CASSSQGTAEAFF. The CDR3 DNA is TGTGCCAGCAGCTCGCAGGGGACTGCTGAAGCTTTCTTT.

The CDR3 sequence is CASSSGRNTEAFF. CDR3 nucleotide sequence: TGTGCCAGCAGCTCAGGACGGAACACTGAAGCTTTCTTT. The genes are TRBV13 and TRBJ1-1; D unclear. The CDR3 contains 13 residues. With 4 bases removed from V and 1 base from J, the gap between germline ends came to 7 bases. Germline V CDR1 and CDR2: PRHDT, FYEKMQ (reference sequence).

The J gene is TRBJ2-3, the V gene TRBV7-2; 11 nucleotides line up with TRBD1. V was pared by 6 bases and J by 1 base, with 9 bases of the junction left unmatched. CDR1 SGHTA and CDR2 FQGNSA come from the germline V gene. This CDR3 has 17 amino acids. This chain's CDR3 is CASRSGQGAPRTDTQYF. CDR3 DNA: TGTGCCAGCAGAAGCGGACAGGGGGCGCCCCGCACAGATACGCAGTATTTT.

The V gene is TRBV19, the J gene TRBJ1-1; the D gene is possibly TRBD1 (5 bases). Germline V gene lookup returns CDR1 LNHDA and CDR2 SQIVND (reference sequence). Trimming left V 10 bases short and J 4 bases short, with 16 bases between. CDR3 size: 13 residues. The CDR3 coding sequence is TGTGCCACCACAGCGGGGGTGAGCACTGAAGCTTTCTTT. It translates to CATTAGVSTEAFF. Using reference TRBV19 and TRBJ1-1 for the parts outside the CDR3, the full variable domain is DGGITQSPKYLFRKEGQNVTLSCEQNLNHDAMYWYRQDPGQGLRLIYYSQIVNDFQKGDIAEGYSVSREKKESFPLTVTSAQKNPTAFYLCATTAGVSTEAFFGQGTRLTVV.

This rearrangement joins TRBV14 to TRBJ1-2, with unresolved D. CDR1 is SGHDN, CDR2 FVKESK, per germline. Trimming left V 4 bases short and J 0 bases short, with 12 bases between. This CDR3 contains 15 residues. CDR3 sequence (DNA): TGTGCCAGCAGCCTCGGACTCCTTTCTAACTATGGCTACACCTTC. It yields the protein CASSLGLLSNYGYTF.

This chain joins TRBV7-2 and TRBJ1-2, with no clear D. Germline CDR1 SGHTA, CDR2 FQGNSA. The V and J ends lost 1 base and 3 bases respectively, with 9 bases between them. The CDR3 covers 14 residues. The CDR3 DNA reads TGTGCCAGCAGCTTAGAAGGGCAGGACTATGGCTACACCTTC. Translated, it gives CASSLEGQDYGYTF. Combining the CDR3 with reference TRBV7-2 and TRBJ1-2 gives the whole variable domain GAGVSQSPSNKVTEKGKDVELRCDPISGHTALYWYRQSLGQGLEFLIYFQGNSAPDKSGLPSDRFSAERTGGSVSTLTIQRTQQEDSAVYLCASSLEGQDYGYTFGSGTRLTVV.

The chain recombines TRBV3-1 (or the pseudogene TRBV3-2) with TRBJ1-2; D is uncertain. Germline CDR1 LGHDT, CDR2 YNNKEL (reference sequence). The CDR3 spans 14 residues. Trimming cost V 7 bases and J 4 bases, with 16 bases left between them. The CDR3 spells CASIPPARTYGYTF. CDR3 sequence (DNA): TGTGCCAGCATCCCCCCGGCCCGGACCTATGGCTACACCTTC.

Here the CDR3 reads CATSRDKGQGRGTEAFF. The CDR3 DNA sequence: TGTGCCACCAGCAGAGATAAGGGACAGGGGAGGGGGACTGAAGCTTTCTTT. J is TRBJ1-1 and V is TRBV15, with 10 bases matching TRBD1. Trimming removed 0 bases from V and 5 bases from J; junction bases left unmatched: 9. Germline V gene lookup returns CDR1 LNHNV and CDR2 YYDKDF (reference sequence). The length of the CDR3 is 17 residues.

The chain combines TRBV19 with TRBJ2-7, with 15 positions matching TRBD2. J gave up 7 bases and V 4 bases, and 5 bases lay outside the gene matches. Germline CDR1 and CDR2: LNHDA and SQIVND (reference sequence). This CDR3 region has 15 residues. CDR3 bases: TGTGCCAGTAGTACTGGACTAGCGGGAGGGCAAGAGCAGTACTTC. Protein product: CASSTGLAGGQEQYF.

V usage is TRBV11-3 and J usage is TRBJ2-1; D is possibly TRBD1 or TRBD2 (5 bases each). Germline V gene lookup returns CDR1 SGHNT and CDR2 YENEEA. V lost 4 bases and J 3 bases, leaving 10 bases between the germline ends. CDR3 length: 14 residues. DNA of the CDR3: TGTGCCAGCAGCTCCGGGACCGACTACAATGAGCAGTTCTTC. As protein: CASSSGTDYNEQFF.

The CDR3 bases are TGTGCCAGCAGCAAGGCGGGGGGTACGGCTGGCTACACCTTC. This encodes CASSKAGGTAGYTF. The chain carries TRBV7-3 and TRBJ1-2; possibly TRBD1 for D (5 bases). The CDR3 runs 14 residues. The V end was cut by 5 bases, the J end by 7 bases, with 17 bases between. Germline values: CDR1 SGHTA, CDR2 FQGTGA.

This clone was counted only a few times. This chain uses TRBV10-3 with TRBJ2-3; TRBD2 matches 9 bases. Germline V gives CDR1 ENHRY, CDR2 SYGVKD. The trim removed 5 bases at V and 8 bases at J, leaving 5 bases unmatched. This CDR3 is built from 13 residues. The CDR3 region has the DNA TGTGCCATCAGTTTAGCGGGAGAGGGTACGCAGTATTTT. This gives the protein CAISLAGEGTQYF.

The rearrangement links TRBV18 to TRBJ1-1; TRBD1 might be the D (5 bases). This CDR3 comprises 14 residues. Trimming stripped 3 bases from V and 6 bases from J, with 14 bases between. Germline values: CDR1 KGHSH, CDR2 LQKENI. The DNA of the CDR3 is TGTGCCAGCTCACCGGGAGGGTGGGGGGCTGAAGCTTTCTTT. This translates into CASSPGGWGAEAFF.

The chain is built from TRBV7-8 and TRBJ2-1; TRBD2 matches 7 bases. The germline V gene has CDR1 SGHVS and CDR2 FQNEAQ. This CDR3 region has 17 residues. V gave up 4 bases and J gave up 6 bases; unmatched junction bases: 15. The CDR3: CASSSLISSRGVNEQFF. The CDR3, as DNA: TGTGCCAGCAGCTCCCTGATTAGTAGCCGGGGGGTCAATGAGCAGTTCTTC.

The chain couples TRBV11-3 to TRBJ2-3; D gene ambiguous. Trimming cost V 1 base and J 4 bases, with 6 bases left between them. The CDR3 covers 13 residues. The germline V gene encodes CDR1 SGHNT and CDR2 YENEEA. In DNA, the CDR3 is TGTGCCAGCAGCTTAGTAGCAGCAGATACGCAGTATTTT. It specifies CASSLVAADTQYF. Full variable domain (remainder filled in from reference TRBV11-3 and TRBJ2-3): EAGVVQSPRYKIIEKKQPVAFWCNPISGHNTLYWYLQNLGQGPELLIRYENEEAVDDSQLPKDRFSAERLKGVDSTLKIQPAELGDSAVYLCASSLVAADTQYFGPGTRLTVL.

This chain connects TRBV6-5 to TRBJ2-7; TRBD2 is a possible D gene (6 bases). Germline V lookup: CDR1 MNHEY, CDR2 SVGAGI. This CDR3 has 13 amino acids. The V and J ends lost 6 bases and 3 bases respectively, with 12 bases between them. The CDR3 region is CASSRRRGYEQYF. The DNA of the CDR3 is TGTGCCAGCAGCCGCCGGAGGGGCTACGAGCAGTACTTC.

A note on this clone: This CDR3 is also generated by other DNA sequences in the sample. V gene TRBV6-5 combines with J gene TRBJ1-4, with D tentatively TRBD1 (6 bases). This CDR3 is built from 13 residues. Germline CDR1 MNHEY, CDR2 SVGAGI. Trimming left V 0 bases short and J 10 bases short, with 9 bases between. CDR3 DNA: TGTGCCAGCAGTTACTCGAAGGGGGGAAAACTGTTTTTT. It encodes CASSYSKGGKLFF.

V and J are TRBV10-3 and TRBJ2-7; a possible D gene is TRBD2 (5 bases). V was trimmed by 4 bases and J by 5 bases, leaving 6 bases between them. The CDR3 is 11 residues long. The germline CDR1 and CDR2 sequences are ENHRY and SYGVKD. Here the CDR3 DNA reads TGTGCCATCAGTGTGAGGGACGAGCAGTACTTC. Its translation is CAISVRDEQYF.

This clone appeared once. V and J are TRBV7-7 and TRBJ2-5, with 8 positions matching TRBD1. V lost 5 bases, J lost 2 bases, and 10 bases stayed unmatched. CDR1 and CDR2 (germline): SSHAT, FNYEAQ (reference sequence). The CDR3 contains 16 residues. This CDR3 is CASSLGQGAIQETQYF. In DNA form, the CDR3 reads TGTGCCAGCAGCCTCGGCCAGGGGGCAATACAAGAGACCCAGTACTTC.